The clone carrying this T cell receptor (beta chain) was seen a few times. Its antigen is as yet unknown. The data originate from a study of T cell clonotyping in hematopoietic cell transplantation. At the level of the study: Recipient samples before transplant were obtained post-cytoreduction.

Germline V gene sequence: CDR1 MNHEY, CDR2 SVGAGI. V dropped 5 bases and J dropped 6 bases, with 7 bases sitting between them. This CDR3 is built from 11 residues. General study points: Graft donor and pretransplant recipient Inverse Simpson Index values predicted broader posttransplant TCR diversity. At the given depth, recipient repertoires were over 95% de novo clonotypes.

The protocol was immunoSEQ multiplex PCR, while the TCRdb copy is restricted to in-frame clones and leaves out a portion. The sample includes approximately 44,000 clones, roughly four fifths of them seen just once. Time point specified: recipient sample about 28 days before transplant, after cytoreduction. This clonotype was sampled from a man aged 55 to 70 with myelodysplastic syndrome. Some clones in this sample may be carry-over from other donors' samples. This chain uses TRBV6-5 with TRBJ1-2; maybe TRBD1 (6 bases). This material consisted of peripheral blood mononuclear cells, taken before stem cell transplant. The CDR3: CASSRGDGYTF. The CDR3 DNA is TGTGCCAGCAGTAGGGGGGATGGCTACACCTTC.